Below, one T cell receptor (beta chain) is given with its context. The CDR3 has 15 amino acids. The germline V and J ends were trimmed by 2 bases and 6 bases, with 14 bases remaining between them. CDR1 is MDHEN and CDR2 is SYDVKM in the germline V gene. The data originate from a study of blood T cell repertoires in COVID-19. On the study more broadly: Samples of COVID-19 (acute and convalescent) were obtained from the United States, Italy and Spain. T cells, B-cell-depleted T cells, or PBMCs supplied cDNA or gDNA.

Followed longitudinally, the Seattle patients had been enrolled during active infection. Original analysis: Scientists estimated how many nucleated cells there were by amplifying reference gene primers. Sequenced by immunoSEQ multiplex PCR; TCRdb stores in-frame clones only, minus some. V and J calls and clone size follow that table, whereas D and trimming were derived from the DNA. This table has around 260,000 clones, approximately 90% appearing once. The clonotype originates from a woman younger than 45 with COVID-19, enrolled during active disease. The chain combines TRBV28 with TRBJ1-5; D ambiguous. The material sequenced was peripheral blood. The DNA for the CDR3 is TGTGCCAGCAGTTTAGCTTTGGGAGAACTTCAGCCCCAGCATTTT. Translated, it gives CASSLALGELQPQHF.